The sequence of this T cell receptor beta chain was determined in a study of blood T cell repertoires in COVID-19. Across the study: From T cells, B-cell-depleted T cells, or PBMCs came the material, which was cDNA or gDNA.

Data came from immunoSEQ multiplex PCR; TCRdb stores just in-frame clones and leaves some out. The sample includes around 200,000 clones, around 80% of them seen just once. This sequence originates from a human donor in a cohort sampled during active COVID-19. Input material: peripheral blood.

The DNA for the CDR3 is TGTGCCAGCGGGGCGGTAGCAGATACGCAGTATTTT. Encoded protein: CASGAVADTQYF. The rearrangement uses TRBV12-3 or TRBV12-4 and TRBJ2-3; possible D gene TRBD1, 5 bases. V was clipped by 8 bases and J by 4 bases, with 10 bases between them. The CDR3 covers 12 residues.